The 24 T cell receptor beta chains in this list originate from one sample, sequenced in a study of response to subunit inactivated influenza vaccine. Each CDR3 protein is one row after TCRdb ran MiXCR on the RT-PCR reads. Here the sample spans just under 250,000 distinct CDR3 sequences, 10% to 15% being singletons. Sequencing was performed on non-naive T cells sorted from PBMCs, taken around 14 days before vaccination. These TCRs come from a man aged 50-60 years who received an inactivated influenza vaccine.

The gene calls are TRBV7-2 and TRBJ2-7, with D perhaps assigned TRBD1 or TRBD2 (5 bases each). Trimming took off 3 bases at V and 2 bases at J, with 14 bases between the two ends. Germline loops: CDR1 SGHTA, CDR2 FQGNSA. The CDR3 contains 15 residues. This CDR3 reads CASSFRYGGTYEQYF. The CDR3 DNA reads TGTGCCAGCAGCTTTAGGTATGGGGGAACCTACGAGCAGTACTTC. Filled out from reference TRBV7-2 and TRBJ2-7, the complete variable domain reads GAGVSQSPSNKVTEKGKDVELRCDPISGHTALYWYRQSLGQGLEFLIYFQGNSAPDKSGLPSDRFSAERTGGSVSTLTIQRTQQEDSAVYLCASSFRYGGTYEQYFGPGTRLTVT.

The chain uses TRBV7-9 and TRBJ1-2; TRBD1 matches 8 bases. Germline V CDR1 and CDR2: SEHNR, FQNEAQ (reference sequence). The CDR3 has 15 residues. J lost 5 bases, V lost 3 bases, and 8 bases had no gene match. CDR3 loop: CASSLGQELSYGYTF. CDR3 bases: TGTGCCAGCAGCTTGGGACAGGAGCTTTCGTATGGCTACACCTTC.

The chain couples TRBV2 to TRBJ2-7, with 7 bases fitting TRBD1. The CDR3 is 14 amino acids. The ends lost 7 bases at V and 2 bases at J; junction bases unmatched: 8. Germline lookup yields CDR1 SNHLY and CDR2 FYNNEI. DNA of the CDR3: TGTGCCAGCACTTGGGGGACAGAGACCTACGAGCAGTACTTC. The encoded protein is CASTWGTETYEQYF.

This clonotype has ten or more counts. The rearrangement links TRBV7-2 to TRBJ2-2; TRBD2 aligns across 8 bases. CDR3 length equals 16 residues. V trimming: 5 bases; J trimming: 5 bases; junction bases outside the gene matches: 10. CDR1 SGHTA and CDR2 FQGNSA come from the germline V gene. This CDR3 is CASSLMTSVRTGELFF. The CDR3 nucleotides read TGTGCCAGCAGCCTCATGACTAGCGTTCGAACCGGGGAGCTGTTTTTT.

V usage is TRBV7-2 and J usage is TRBJ2-1; weak D call: TRBD1 (6 bases). Germline-derived CDR1 and CDR2 are SGHTA and FQGNSA. V lost 5 bases, J lost 1 base, and 15 bases lay in between. This CDR3 has 16 amino acids. The CDR3 reads CASSPPRGRSYNEQFF. The CDR3 DNA reads TGTGCCAGCAGCCCCCCCAGGGGCAGGTCCTACAATGAGCAGTTCTTC.

Many counts were recorded for this clonotype. The chain uses TRBV5-6 and TRBJ1-1, with D perhaps TRBD1 (6 bases). Germline CDR1 reads SGHDT; CDR2 reads YYEEEE. V was clipped by 2 bases and J by 1 base, with 12 bases between them. The CDR3 runs to 15 residues. This CDR3 is CASSFPDRKNTEAFF. The CDR3 nucleotides read TGTGCCAGCAGCTTTCCCGACAGGAAGAACACTGAAGCTTTCTTT.

The CDR3 DNA sequence: TGTGCCAGCAGCTCCTCTTGGGGACTAAAGAAACCGGAGACCCAGTACTTC. As protein: CASSSSWGLKKPETQYF. The chain couples TRBV7-9 to TRBJ2-5, with 7 bases aligning to TRBD2. CDR3 length equals 17 residues. Germline V gene sequence: CDR1 SEHNR, CDR2 FQNEAQ (reference sequence). V shed 4 bases and J 5 bases; nucleotides not matched to a gene: 16. Together with reference TRBV7-9 and TRBJ2-5, the CDR3 gives the full variable domain: DTGVSQNPRHKITKRGQNVTFRCDPISEHNRLYWYRQTLGQGPEFLTYFQNEAQLEKSRLLSDRFSAERPKGSFSTLEIQRTEQGDSAMYLCASSSSWGLKKPETQYFGPGTRLLVL.

CDR3 sequence (DNA): TGTGCCAGCAGTGAAGGAGCACGAGAGACCCAGTACTTC. It is translated as CASSEGARETQYF. The V call is TRBV25-1, the J call TRBJ2-5; no reliable D call. Trimming shortened V by 2 bases and J by 4 bases, and 8 bases separated the two germline ends. Germline CDR1 is MGHDK and CDR2 is SYGVNS. The CDR3 covers 13 residues. Using reference TRBV25-1 and TRBJ2-5 for the parts outside the CDR3, the full variable domain is EADIYQTPRYLVIGTGKKITLECSQTMGHDKMYWYQQDPGMELHLIHYSYGVNSTEKGDLSSESTVSRIRTEHFPLTLESARPSHTSQYLCASSEGARETQYFGPGTRLLVL.

This clonotype was recorded a few times. This chain connects TRBV30 to TRBJ1-6; possible D gene TRBD1, 5 bases. The CDR3 consists of 12 residues. Trimming left V 3 bases short and J 10 bases short, with 10 bases between. Germline CDR1 and CDR2: GTSNPN and SVGIG (reference sequence). CDR3 protein: CAWRRTQSPLHF. In DNA, the CDR3 is TGTGCCTGGAGGCGGACACAATCACCCCTCCACTTT.

The V call is TRBV4-1, the J call TRBJ2-1; D not resolved. V was trimmed by 4 bases and J by 0 bases, leaving 10 bases between them. Germline CDR1 MGHRA, CDR2 YSYEKL. The CDR3 is 15 residues long. CDR3: CASSPSRSSYNEQFF. The CDR3 nucleotides are TGCGCCAGCAGCCCTAGTCGGAGCTCCTACAATGAGCAGTTCTTC.

This clonotype was detected a few times. V gene TRBV7-8 combines with J gene TRBJ1-1; the D is unclear. This CDR3 spans 17 amino acids. Trimming stripped 1 base from V and 5 bases from J, with 20 bases between. The germline gives CDR1 SGHVS, CDR2 FQNEAQ. This CDR3 is CASSLGSWRIMRTEAFF. The CDR3 DNA follows: TGTGCCAGCAGCTTAGGCTCGTGGAGGATTATGAGGACTGAAGCTTTCTTT. Drawing the rest from reference TRBV7-8 and TRBJ1-1, the complete variable domain is GAGVSQSPRYKVAKRGQDVALRCDPISGHVSLFWYQQALGQGPEFLTYFQNEAQLDKSGLPSDRFFAERPEGSVSTLKIQRTQQEDSAVYLCASSLGSWRIMRTEAFFGQGTRLTVV.

This clonotype was seen repeatedly, ten times or more. The chain couples TRBV3-1 to TRBJ1-2, with 10 bases fitting TRBD1. Germline values: CDR1 LGHDT, CDR2 YNNKEL (reference sequence). After removal of 4 bases from V and 5 bases from J, the junction contained 10 bases not matched to a gene. The CDR3 loop spans 16 amino acids. CDR3 protein: CASSLFSGQGVYGYTF. The CDR3 DNA reads TGTGCCAGCAGCCTATTCTCCGGACAGGGGGTTTATGGCTACACCTTC.

This chain links TRBV7-2 with TRBJ2-1, with TRBD2 as a possible D gene (6 bases). This CDR3 is built from 16 residues. Trimming cost V 1 base and J 2 bases, with 12 bases left between them. Germline V gives CDR1 SGHTA, CDR2 FQGNSA. The CDR3 region is CASSLVGGDAYNEQFF. The CDR3 DNA is TGTGCCAGCAGCTTAGTGGGCGGGGATGCCTACAATGAGCAGTTCTTC.

The rearrangement links TRBV28 to TRBJ2-3; tentatively, D is TRBD2 (6 bases). V shed 6 bases and J shed 0 bases, with 16 bases lying between them. The CDR3 totals 16 residues. In germline, CDR1 is MDHEN, CDR2 SYDVKM. The CDR3 reads CASRGDWRTSTDTQYF. In DNA, the CDR3 is TGTGCCAGCAGGGGGGACTGGAGAACTAGCACAGATACGCAGTATTTT. The full variable domain, its missing parts supplied by reference TRBV28 and TRBJ2-3, is DVKVTQSSRYLVKRTGEKVFLECVQDMDHENMFWYRQDPGLGLRLIYFSYDVKMKEKGDIPEGYSVSREKKERFSLILESASTNQTSMYLCASRGDWRTSTDTQYFGPGTRLTVL.

This clonotype was recorded at least ten times. The chain carries TRBV5-6 and TRBJ2-7; D perhaps matches TRBD1 (5 bases). CDR3 length: 14 amino acids. CDR1 and CDR2 (germline): SGHDT, YYEEEE. The V and J ends lost 1 base and 5 bases respectively, with 13 bases between them. This CDR3 reads CASSLQGTVHEQYF. For the CDR3, the DNA is TGTGCCAGCAGCTTGCAGGGCACGGTACACGAGCAGTACTTC.

This clonotype appeared a few times. The V and J genes are TRBV27 and TRBJ2-7; D perhaps matches TRBD2 (6 bases). Germline V gene data show CDR1 as MNHEY and CDR2 as SMNVEV (reference sequence). The germline V and J ends were trimmed by 5 bases and 6 bases, with 17 bases remaining between them. This CDR3 has 14 amino acids. For the CDR3, the DNA is TGTGCCAGCAGTATTCTCGCCGGGGGAGGCGAGCAGTACTTC. Translation gives CASSILAGGGEQYF.

This clonotype was seen at least ten times. The J gene is TRBJ2-4, the V gene TRBV3-1, with D perhaps TRBD1 (6 bases). This CDR3 comprises 16 residues. V lost 2 bases and J 3 bases, leaving 14 bases between the germline ends. Germline V gene lookup returns CDR1 LGHDT and CDR2 YNNKEL (reference sequence). The DNA of the CDR3 is TGTGCCAGCAGCCAACTTTCGACAGGATTCAAAAACATTCAGTACTTC. This codes for CASSQLSTGFKNIQYF.

This clonotype was picked up a small number of times. V usage is TRBV20-1 and J usage is TRBJ2-1, with 9 positions matching TRBD2. V trimming: 3 bases; J trimming: 9 bases; junction bases outside the gene matches: 6. The CDR3 covers 13 residues. CDR1 is DFQATT and CDR2 is SNEGSKA in the germline V gene (reference sequence). This chain's CDR3 is CSASRGLAVEQFF. CDR3 sequence (DNA): TGCAGTGCTAGTAGGGGACTAGCAGTTGAGCAGTTCTTC.

This chain connects TRBV20-1 to TRBJ2-5; unclear D gene. CDR3 size: 16 residues. V lost 0 bases and J lost 3, with 17 bases in between. Germline V gene data show CDR1 as DFQATT and CDR2 as SNEGSKA (reference sequence). The CDR3 spells CSARESLVWLKETQYF. The CDR3 region has the DNA TGCAGTGCTAGAGAGTCATTAGTTTGGCTAAAAGAGACCCAGTACTTC.

The chain employs TRBV20-1 and TRBJ1-3; the D gene is possibly TRBD1 (5 bases). Trimming cost V 0 bases and J 6 bases, with 15 bases left between them. Per the germline V gene, CDR1 is DFQATT and CDR2 is SNEGSKA (reference sequence). This CDR3 comprises 15 residues. As DNA, the CDR3 is TGCAGTGCTAGAGAACGGCAGGGACCGCCAAACACCATATATTTT. Its translation is CSARERQGPPNTIYF.

This clonotype was observed at least ten times. This chain links TRBV15 with TRBJ2-5, with a weak D call TRBD2 (5 bases). Germline V gives CDR1 LNHNV, CDR2 YYDKDF (reference sequence). The V end was cut by 3 bases, the J end by 2 bases, with 10 bases between. The CDR3 length is 14 residues. The CDR3 spells CATSSTGDQETQYF. CDR3 in DNA: TGTGCCACCAGCAGTACCGGGGATCAAGAGACCCAGTACTTC.

This clonotype was seen at least ten times. The V call is TRBV12-3 or TRBV12-4, the J call TRBJ2-7, with D possibly matching TRBD2 (6 bases). This CDR3 comprises 15 residues. V was shortened by 1 base and J by 1 base, with 11 bases between the two germline ends. The CDR3 loop reads CASSLGAGGSYEQYF. The CDR3 DNA reads as TGTGCCAGCAGTTTAGGAGCGGGCGGATCCTACGAGCAGTACTTC.

This clonotype has more than one count but fewer than ten. The chain has TRBV5-6 and TRBJ1-2; no definite D call. V lost 3 bases, J lost 8 bases, and 14 bases lay in between. Germline lookup yields CDR1 SGHDT and CDR2 YYEEEE. CDR3 length: 13 residues. The CDR3: CASSSTRFQGYTF. DNA of the CDR3: TGTGCCAGCAGCTCGACGAGGTTCCAGGGCTACACCTTC. The full variable domain, rest sourced from reference TRBV5-6 and TRBJ1-2, is DAGVTQSPTHLIKTRGQQVTLRCSPKSGHDTVSWYQQALGQGPQFIFQYYEEEERQRGNFPDRFSGHQFPNYSSELNVNALLLGDSALYLCASSSTRFQGYTFGSGTRLTVV.

This rearrangement joins TRBV30 to TRBJ1-6; the D is unclear. The CDR3 totals 13 residues. CDR1 and CDR2 (germline): GTSNPN, SVGIG (reference sequence). V shed 2 bases and J shed 11 bases, with 13 bases lying between them. CDR3 amino acids: CAWSLRPAAPLHF. The CDR3 nucleotides are TGTGCCTGGAGTCTACGACCCGCCGCACCCCTCCACTTT.